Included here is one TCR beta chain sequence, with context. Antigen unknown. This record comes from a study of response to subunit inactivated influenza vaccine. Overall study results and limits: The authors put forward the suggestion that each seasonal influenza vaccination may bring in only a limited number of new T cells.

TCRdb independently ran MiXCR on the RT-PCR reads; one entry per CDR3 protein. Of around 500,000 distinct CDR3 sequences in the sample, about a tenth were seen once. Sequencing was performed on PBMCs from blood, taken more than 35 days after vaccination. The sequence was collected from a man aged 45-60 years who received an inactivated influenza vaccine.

The CDR3 DNA reads as TGTGCCAGTAGTCTCCGGACTAGCGGGGGGTACAATGAGCAGTTCTTC. Translated: CASSLRTSGGYNEQFF. The rearrangement uses TRBV19 and TRBJ2-1, with 14 bases aligning to TRBD2. V shed 5 bases, J shed 4 bases, and the junction held 4 bases outside the gene matches. Germline CDR1 and CDR2: LNHDA and SQIVND (reference sequence). The CDR3 contains 16 residues.